The 4 T cell receptor beta chains given below trace back to one sample, sequenced in a study of T cells after yellow fever vaccination. MiXCR, applied by TCRdb to the 5' RACE reads, yields one record per CDR3 protein. This table has over 150,000 distinct CDR3 sequences, approximately 6.2% appearing once. The sample consisted of CD4+ T cells sorted from PBMCs, taken on the day of the first yellow fever vaccination. The receptors here all came from a man aged 18 to 29 who received the YFV17D yellow fever vaccine.

V and J are TRBV6-2 or TRBV6-3 and TRBJ2-7; D is perhaps TRBD1 or TRBD2 (5 bases each). CDR3 length: 12 amino acids. V lost 9 bases and J 5 bases, leaving 14 bases between the germline ends. The V gene's germline CDR1 is MNHEY and CDR2 SVGEGT. CDR3 bases: TGTGCCAGAGGGACCGGGTTGAACGAGCAGTACTTC. This encodes CARGTGLNEQYF.

This clonotype was picked up a small number of times. J is TRBJ1-5 and V is TRBV5-8; 7 nucleotides match TRBD1. Germline lookup yields CDR1 SGHTS and CDR2 YDEGEE. CDR3 size: 17 residues. J lost 0 bases, V lost 1 base, and 7 bases had no gene match. This chain's CDR3 is CASSLLLGGGSNQPQHF. In nucleotides, the CDR3 is TGTGCCAGCAGCTTGCTTTTAGGGGGCGGTAGCAATCAGCCCCAGCATTTT.

This clonotype was counted ten times or more. The chain recombines TRBV7-6 with TRBJ2-7; the D is unclear. In germline, CDR1 is SGHVS, CDR2 FNYEAQ. The CDR3 has 15 residues. V was pared by 1 base and J by 6 bases, with 16 bases between. In nucleotides, the CDR3 is TGTGCCAGCAGCTTAGAGGGAAGGGCGTCGAGCGAGCAGTACTTC. This sequence encodes CASSLEGRASSEQYF.

The CDR3 coding sequence is TGTGCCAGCAGTAGCCCCCCCCACGCAGATACGCAGTATTTT. This sequence encodes CASSSPPHADTQYF. The rearrangement uses TRBV12-3 or TRBV12-4 and TRBJ2-3; D unclear. V was shortened by 5 bases and J by 4 bases, with 13 bases between the two germline ends. CDR3 length: 14 residues.